A selection of T cell receptor beta chains follows, all from one sample in a study of blood T cells in healthy people across ages. TCRdb recomputed calls from the 5' RACE reads with MiXCR, one row per CDR3 protein. The data show around 900,000 distinct CDR3 sequences, around 54% seen once. Sequencing was done on a sample of blood. The receptors here all came from a woman aged 60-70 years in good health. Both conserved end residues are part of each CDR3. D genes are given only for firm matches. Size tells how often a clone was seen (once, few, many) or the class of an expanded clone, and some rows leave it out.

J gene,D gene,V gene,clone size,CDR3 DNA,CDR3 protein
TRBJ2-3,TRBD1,TRBV7-2,NA,TGTGCCAGCAGCGTAGATTGGACAGGGCTACAGTATTTT,CASSVDWTGLQYF
TRBJ2-7,NA,TRBV10-3,NA,TGTGCCATCAGTGAACAAAACTACGAGCAGTACTTC,CAISEQNYEQYF
TRBJ1-1,NA,TRBV20-1,NA,TGCAGTGCTAGAGAGCCTTACTTACAGGTCAACACTGAAGCTTTCTTT,CSAREPYLQVNTEAFF
TRBJ2-7,NA,TRBV29-1,few,TGCAGCGGCCTGGACGGAAAATACGAGCAGTACTTC,CSGLDGKYEQYF
TRBJ2-7,TRBD1,TRBV4-2,NA,TGTGCCGGCAGCCAAGATCCCCGACAGGGTTTCTACGAGCAGTACTTC,CAGSQDPRQGFYEQYF
TRBJ2-3,NA,TRBV5-5,few,TGTGCCAGCAGCTCGACCTGGGGCACAGATACGCAGTATTTT,CASSSTWGTDTQYF
TRBJ1-1,NA,TRBV28,once,TGTGCCAGCAGCCCTACCTCGGTCGAGAGACCGGGCACTGAAGCTTTCTTT,CASSPTSVERPGTEAFF
TRBJ2-5,TRBD2,TRBV7-8,NA,TGTGCCAGCAGCTTAGGGCCACTAGCGGGAGTGCAAGAGGCCCAGTACTTC,CASSLGPLAGVQEAQYF
TRBJ2-5,NA,TRBV12-3/TRBV12-4,NA,TGTGCCTGCAGGCGAACAGGGAGCCCTGCGGAGACCCAGTACTTC,CACRRTGSPAETQYF
TRBJ2-1,NA,TRBV5-1,NA,TGCGCCAGCAGCGTTCTCCAGGGACCCTACAATGAGCAGTTCTTC,CASSVLQGPYNEQFF
TRBJ2-1,TRBD1,TRBV11-1,NA,TGTGCCAGCAGCTTAAGGGGGCAGGGGACCTACAATGAGCAGTTCTTC,CASSLRGQGTYNEQFF
TRBJ2-3,TRBD2,TRBV29-1,few,TGCAGCATGGGACTAGCGGGACCCACAGATACGCAGTATTTT,CSMGLAGPTDTQYF
TRBJ2-1,NA,TRBV9,many,TGTGCCAGCAGCGTAGCGGCGGTATACTCCTACAATGAGCAGTTCTTC,CASSVAAVYSYNEQFF